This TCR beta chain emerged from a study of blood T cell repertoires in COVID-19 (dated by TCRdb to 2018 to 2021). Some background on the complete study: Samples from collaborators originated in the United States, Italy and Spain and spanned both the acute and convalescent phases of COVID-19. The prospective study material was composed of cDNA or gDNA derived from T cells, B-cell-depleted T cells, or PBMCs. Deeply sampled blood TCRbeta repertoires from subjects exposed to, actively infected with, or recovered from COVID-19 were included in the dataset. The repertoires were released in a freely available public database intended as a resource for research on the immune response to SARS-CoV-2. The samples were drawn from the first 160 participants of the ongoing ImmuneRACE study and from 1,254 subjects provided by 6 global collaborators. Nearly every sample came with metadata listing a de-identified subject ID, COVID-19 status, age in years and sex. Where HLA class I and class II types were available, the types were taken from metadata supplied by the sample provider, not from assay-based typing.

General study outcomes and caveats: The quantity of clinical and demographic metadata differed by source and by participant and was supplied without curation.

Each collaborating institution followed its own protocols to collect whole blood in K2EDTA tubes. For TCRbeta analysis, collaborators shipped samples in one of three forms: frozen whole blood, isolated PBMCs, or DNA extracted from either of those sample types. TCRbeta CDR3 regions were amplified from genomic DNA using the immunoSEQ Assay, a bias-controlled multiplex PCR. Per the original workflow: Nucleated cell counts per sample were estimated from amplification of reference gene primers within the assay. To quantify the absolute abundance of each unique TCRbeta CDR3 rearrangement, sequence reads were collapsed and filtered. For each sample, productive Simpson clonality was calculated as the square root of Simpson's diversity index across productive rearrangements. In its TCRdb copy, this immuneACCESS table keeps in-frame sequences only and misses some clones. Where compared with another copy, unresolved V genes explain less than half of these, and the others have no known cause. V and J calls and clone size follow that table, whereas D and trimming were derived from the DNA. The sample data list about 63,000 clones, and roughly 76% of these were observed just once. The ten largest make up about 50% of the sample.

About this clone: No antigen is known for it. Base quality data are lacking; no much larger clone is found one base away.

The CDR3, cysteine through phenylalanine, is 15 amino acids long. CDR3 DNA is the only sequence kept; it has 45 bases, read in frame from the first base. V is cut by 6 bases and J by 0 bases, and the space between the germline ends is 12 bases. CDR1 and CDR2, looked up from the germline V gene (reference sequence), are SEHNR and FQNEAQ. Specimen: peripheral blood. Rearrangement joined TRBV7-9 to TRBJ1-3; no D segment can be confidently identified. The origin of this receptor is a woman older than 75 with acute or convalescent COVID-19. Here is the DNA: TGTGCCAGCAGACCGAGACACTTCTCTGGAAACACCATATATTTT. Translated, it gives CASRPRHFSGNTIYF.